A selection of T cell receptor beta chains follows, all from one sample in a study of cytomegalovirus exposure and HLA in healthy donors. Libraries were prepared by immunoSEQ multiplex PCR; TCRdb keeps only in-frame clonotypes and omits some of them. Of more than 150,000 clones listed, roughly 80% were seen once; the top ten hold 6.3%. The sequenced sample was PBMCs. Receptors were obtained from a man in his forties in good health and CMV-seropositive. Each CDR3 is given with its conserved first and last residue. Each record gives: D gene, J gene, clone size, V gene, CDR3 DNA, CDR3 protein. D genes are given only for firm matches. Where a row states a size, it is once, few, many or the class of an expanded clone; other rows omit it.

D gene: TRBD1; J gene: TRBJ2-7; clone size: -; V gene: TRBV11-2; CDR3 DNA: TGTGCCAGCAGCTTAGAGATCAGGGGGCCTTACGAGCAGTACTTC; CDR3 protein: CASSLEIRGPYEQYF
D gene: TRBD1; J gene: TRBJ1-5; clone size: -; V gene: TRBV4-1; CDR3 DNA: TGCGCCAGCAGCCAGGGACAGGGTCTAAATCAGCCCCAGCATTTT; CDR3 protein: CASSQGQGLNQPQHF
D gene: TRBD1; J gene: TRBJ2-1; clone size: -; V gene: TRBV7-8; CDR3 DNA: TGTGCCAGCAGCCAGAGGACAGGGGGACACAATGAGCAGTTCTTC; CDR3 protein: CASSQRTGGHNEQFF
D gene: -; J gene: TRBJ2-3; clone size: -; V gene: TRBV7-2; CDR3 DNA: TGTGCCAGCAGCTTTGTGGAGGTAACGCAGTATTTT; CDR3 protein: CASSFVEVTQYF
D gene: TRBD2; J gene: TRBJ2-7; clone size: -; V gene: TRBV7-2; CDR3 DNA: TGTGCCAGCAGCTCCGGGGAGGGACTCTACCCAAGAACTTTGTACGAGCAGTACTTC; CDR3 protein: CASSSGEGLYPRTLYEQYF
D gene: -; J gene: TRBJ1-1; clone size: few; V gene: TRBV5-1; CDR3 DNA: TGCGCCAGCAGCCCTGGAGGGAAGGACACTGAAGCTTTCTTT; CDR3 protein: CASSPGGKDTEAFF
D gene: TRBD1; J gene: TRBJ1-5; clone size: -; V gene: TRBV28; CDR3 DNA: TGTGCCAGCCAGGGACAGGGGTCATGGCAGCCCCAGCATTTT; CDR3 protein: CASQGQGSWQPQHF
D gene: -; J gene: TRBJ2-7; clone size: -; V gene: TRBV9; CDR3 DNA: TGTGCCAGCATATCCTTGAGGGTTCCCTACGAGCAGTACTTC; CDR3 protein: CASISLRVPYEQYF
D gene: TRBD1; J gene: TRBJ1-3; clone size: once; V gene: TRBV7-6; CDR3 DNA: TGTGCCAGCAGTCCGACAGGGGGTGGAAACACCATATATTTT; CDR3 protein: CASSPTGGGNTIYF
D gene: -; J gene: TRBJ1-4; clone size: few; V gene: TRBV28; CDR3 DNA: TGTGCCAGCAGTTTTCAACAGGGCTACATTTGGGGATTTTTTTTT; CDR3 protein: CASSFQQGYIWGFFF
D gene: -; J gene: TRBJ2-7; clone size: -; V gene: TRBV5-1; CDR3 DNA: TGCGCCAGCAGCTTTAACAGCGACAGTTACGAGCAGTACTTC; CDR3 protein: CASSFNSDSYEQYF
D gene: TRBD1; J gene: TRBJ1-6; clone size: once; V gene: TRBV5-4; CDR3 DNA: TGTGCCAGCAGCCCAGGACAGGGGAATTCACCCCTCCACTTT; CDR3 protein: CASSPGQGNSPLHF
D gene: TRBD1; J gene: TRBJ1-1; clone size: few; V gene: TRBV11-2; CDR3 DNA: TGTGCCAGCAGCTTAGTTGGGGACAGGGCGACTGAAGCTTTCTTT; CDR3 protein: CASSLVGDRATEAFF
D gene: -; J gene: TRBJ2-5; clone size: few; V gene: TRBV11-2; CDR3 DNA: TGTGCCAGCAGCTCCCTCTGGGACATGGAGACCCAGTACTTC; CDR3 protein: CASSSLWDMETQYF
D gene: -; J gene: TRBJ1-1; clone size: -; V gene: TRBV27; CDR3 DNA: TGTGCCAGCAGTTTATTCAGGGAGAACACTGAAGCTTTCTTT; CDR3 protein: CASSLFRENTEAFF
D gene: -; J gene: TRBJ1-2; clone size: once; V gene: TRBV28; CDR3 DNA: TGTGCCAGCAGGTTTACAGGGTCCGGCTATGGCTACACCTTC; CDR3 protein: CASRFTGSGYGYTF
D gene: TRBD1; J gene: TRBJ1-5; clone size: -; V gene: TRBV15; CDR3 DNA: TGTGCCACCAGCAGAGATTTTTGGGAATCCGGGACAGGGGTCGATCAGCCCCAGCATTTT; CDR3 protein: CATSRDFWESGTGVDQPQHF
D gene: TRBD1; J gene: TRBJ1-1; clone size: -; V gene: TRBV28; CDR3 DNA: TGTGCCAGCAGATACAGGGGTACTGAAGCTTTCTTT; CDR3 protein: CASRYRGTEAFF
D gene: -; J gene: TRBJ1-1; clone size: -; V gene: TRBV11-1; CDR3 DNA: TGTGCCAGCAGCTTAGATGGAGTAACGAACACTGAAGCTTTCTTT; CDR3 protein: CASSLDGVTNTEAFF
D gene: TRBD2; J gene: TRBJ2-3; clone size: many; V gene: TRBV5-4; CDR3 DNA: TGTGCCAGCACCGAATTGCCTACGACGGGGGGGGGCACAGATACGCAGTATTTT; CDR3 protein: CASTELPTTGGGTDTQYF
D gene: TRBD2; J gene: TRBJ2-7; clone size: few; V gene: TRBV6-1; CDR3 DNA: TGTGCCAGCAGTGGCCGTGGGACTAACTACGAGCAGTACTTC; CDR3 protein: CASSGRGTNYEQYF
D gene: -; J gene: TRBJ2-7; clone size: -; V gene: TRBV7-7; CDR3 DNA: TGTGCTAGCAGCCCAAGTCACAGGGACGAGCAGTACTTC; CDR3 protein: CASSPSHRDEQYF
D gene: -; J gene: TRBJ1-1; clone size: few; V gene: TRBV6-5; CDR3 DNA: TGTGCCAGCAGTATGCCCCCCGGGGGAGCTTTCTTT; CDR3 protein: CASSMPPGGAFF
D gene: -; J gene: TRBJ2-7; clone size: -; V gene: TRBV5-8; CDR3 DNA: TGTGCCAGCAGCCCGGAAACAGGGTTTCGCTACGAGCAGTACTTC; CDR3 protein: CASSPETGFRYEQYF
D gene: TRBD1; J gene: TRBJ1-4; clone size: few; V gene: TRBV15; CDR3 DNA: TGTGCCACCAGCAGAGGACAGGGGAATGAAAAACTGTTTTTT; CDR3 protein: CATSRGQGNEKLFF
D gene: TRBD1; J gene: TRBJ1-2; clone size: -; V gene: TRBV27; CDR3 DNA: TGTGCCAGCAGTCAAGGACAGGGGCGCTCGGCCTATGGCTACACCTTC; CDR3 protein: CASSQGQGRSAYGYTF
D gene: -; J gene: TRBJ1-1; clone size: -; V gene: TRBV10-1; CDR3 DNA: TGCGCCAGCAGTGAGACCGCGGGTACGAACACTGAAGCTTTCTTT; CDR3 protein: CASSETAGTNTEAFF
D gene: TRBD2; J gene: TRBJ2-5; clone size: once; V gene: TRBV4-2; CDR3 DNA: TGTGCCAGCAGCCAAGGCCTAGCGGGGGGGCAAGAGACCCAGTACTTC; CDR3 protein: CASSQGLAGGQETQYF
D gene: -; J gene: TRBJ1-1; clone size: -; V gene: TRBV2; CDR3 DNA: TGTGCCAGCAGTGTCGGGAGTTTGAACACTGAAGCTTTCTTT; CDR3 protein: CASSVGSLNTEAFF
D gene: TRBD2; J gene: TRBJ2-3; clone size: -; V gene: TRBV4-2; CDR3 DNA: TGTGCCAGCAGCCCACTAGCGGGGGGCACAGATACGCAGTATTTT; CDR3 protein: CASSPLAGGTDTQYF
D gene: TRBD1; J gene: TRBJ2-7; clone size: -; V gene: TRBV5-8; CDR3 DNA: TGTGCCATCTACAGGGGTTCCTACGAGCAGTACTTC; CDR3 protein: CAIYRGSYEQYF
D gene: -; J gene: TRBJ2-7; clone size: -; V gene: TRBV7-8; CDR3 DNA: TGTGCCAGCAGCTTCCCAACCAACCGGGTGCGCTACGAGCAGTACTTC; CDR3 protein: CASSFPTNRVRYEQYF
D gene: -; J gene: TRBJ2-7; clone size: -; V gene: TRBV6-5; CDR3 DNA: TGTGCCAGCAGTTACTCTAGAGACTCCTACGAGCAGTACTTC; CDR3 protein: CASSYSRDSYEQYF
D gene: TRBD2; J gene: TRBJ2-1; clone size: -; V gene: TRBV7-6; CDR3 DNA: TGTGCCAGCAGCTCGAGGACTAGCGGGGGGCTAGAGCAGTTCTTC; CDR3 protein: CASSSRTSGGLEQFF
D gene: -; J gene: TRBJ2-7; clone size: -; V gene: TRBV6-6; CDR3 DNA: TGTGCCAGCAGTCACCAAACAGGGAGGGGCACCTACGAGCAGTACTTC; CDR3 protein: CASSHQTGRGTYEQYF
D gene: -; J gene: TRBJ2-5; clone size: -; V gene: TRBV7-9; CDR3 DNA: TGTGCCAGCAGCCCCCTAGAGACCCAGTACTTC; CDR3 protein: CASSPLETQYF
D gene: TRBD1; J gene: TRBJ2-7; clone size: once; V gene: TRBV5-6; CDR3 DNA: TGTGCCAGCAGCTTCGGGACAGGAACCTACGAGCAGTACTTC; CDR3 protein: CASSFGTGTYEQYF
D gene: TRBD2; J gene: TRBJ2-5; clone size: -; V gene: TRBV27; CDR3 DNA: TGTGCCAGCAGTTTGGGGTTCGGGGGGGCCACGAAGACCCAGTACTTC; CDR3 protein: CASSLGFGGATKTQYF
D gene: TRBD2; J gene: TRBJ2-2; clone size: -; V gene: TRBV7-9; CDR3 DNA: TGTGCCAGCAGCGTCCCATCAGCGGGGGGGGTAATCGGGGAGCTGTTTTTT; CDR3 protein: CASSVPSAGGVIGELFF
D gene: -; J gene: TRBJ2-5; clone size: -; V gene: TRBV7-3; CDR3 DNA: TGTGCCAGCAGCTTAAAAGCGGTCCAAGAGACCCAGTACTTC; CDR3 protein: CASSLKAVQETQYF
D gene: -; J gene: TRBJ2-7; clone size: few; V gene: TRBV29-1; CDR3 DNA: TGCAGCGTTGTTGAGGGTTCCTTGTACGAGCAGTACTTC; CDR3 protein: CSVVEGSLYEQYF
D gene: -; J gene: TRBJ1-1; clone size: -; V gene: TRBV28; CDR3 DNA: TGTGCCAGCAGTTGGGGGGAAAACACTGAAGCTTTCTTT; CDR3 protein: CASSWGENTEAFF
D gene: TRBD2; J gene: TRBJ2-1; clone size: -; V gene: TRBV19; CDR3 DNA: TGTGCCAGTACAGGGACTAGCGGGGGGACTTCCTACAATGAGCAGTTCTTC; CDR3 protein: CASTGTSGGTSYNEQFF
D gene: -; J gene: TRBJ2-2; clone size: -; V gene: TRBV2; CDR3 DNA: TGTGCCAGCAGTGAAGAGCTCATCGTGGTTCCCCCCGGGGAGCTGTTTTTT; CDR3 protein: CASSEELIVVPPGELFF
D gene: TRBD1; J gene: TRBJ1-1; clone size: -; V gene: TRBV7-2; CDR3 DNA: TGTGCCAGCAGCTTCGACAGGGGCGACTCCCGGACTGAAGCTTTCTTT; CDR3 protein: CASSFDRGDSRTEAFF
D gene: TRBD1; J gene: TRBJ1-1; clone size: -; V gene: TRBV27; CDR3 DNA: TGTGCCAGCAGTTTATCCGCCTATACCTTTAGAGGGGGCGCAGGAGCTTTCTTT; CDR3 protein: CASSLSAYTFRGGAGAFF
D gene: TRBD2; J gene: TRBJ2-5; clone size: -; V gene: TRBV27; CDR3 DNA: TGTGCCAGCAGACTAGCGGGGGGGCAAAAGACCCAGTACTTC; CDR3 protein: CASRLAGGQKTQYF
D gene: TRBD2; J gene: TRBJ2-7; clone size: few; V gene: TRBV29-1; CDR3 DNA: TGCAGCGTTACACTAGCGGATGATTACTACGAGCAGTACTTC; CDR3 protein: CSVTLADDYYEQYF
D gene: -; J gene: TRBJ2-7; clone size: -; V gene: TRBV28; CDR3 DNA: TGTGCCAGCAGTTTAGGACAAGAGCAGTACTTC; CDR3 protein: CASSLGQEQYF
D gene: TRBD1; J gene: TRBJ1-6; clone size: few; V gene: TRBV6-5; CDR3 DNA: TGTGCCAGCTCCGACGGGACAGGGTGGTCACCCCTCCACTTT; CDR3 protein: CASSDGTGWSPLHF
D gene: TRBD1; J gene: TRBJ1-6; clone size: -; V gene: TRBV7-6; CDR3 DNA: TGTGCCAGCAGCGCCCCGACAGGGGCGAATTCACCCCTCCACTTT; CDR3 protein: CASSAPTGANSPLHF
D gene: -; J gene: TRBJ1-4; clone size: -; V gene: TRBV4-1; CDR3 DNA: TGCGCCAGCAGCCAGGGACTCCTAGAAAAACTGTTTTTT; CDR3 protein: CASSQGLLEKLFF
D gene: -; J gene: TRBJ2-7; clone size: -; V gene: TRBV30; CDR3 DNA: TGTGCCTGGAGTGTCATAGGCGGTTACTACGAGCAGTACTTC; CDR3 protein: CAWSVIGGYYEQYF